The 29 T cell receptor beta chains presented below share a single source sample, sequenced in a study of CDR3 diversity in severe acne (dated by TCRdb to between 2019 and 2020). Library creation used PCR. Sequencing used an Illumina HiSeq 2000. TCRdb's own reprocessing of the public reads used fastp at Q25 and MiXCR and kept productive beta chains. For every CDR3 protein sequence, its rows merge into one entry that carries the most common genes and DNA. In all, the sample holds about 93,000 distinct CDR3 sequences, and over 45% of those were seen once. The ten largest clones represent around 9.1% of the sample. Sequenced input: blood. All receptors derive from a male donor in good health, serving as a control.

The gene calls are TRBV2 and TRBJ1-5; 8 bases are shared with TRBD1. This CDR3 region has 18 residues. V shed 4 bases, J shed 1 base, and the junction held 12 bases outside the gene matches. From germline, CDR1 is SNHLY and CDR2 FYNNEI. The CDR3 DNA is TGTGCCAGCAGTGGTCTCGGCAGGGGGCAGGGCAGCAATCAGCCCCAGCATTTT. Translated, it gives CASSGLGRGQGSNQPQHF.

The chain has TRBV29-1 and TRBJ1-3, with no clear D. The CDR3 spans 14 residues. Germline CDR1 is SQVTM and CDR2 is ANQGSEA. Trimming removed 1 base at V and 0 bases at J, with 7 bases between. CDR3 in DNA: TGCAGCGTTGAAGTGAGTTCCTCTGGAAACACCATATATTTT. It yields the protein CSVEVSSSGNTIYF.

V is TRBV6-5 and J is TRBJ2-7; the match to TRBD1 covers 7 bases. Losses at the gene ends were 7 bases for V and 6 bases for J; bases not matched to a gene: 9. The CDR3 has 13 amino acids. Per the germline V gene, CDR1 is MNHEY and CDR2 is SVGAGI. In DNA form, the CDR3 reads TGTGCCAGCAACTCCCGACAGGGTAGCGAGCAGTACTTC. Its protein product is CASNSRQGSEQYF.

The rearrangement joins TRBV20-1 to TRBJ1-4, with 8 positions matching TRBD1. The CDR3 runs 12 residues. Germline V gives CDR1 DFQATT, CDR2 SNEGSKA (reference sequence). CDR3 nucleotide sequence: TGCTCATTTTCAGGGGGCGAGCTGGAACTGTTTTTT. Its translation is CSFSGGELELFF.

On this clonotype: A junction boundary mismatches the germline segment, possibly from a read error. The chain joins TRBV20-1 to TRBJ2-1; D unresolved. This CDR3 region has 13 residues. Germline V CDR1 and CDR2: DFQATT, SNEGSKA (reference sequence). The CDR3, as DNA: TGCAGTGCTAGTTCGGAGACCTACACTGAGCAGTTCTTC. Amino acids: CSASSETYTEQFF.

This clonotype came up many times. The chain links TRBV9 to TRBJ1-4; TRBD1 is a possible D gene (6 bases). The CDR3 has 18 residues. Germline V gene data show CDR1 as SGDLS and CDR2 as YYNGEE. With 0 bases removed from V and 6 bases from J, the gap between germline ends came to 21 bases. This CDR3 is CASSVDQKTGGRDEKLFF. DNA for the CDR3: TGTGCCAGCAGCGTAGACCAGAAGACAGGAGGGCGTGATGAAAAACTGTTTTTT.

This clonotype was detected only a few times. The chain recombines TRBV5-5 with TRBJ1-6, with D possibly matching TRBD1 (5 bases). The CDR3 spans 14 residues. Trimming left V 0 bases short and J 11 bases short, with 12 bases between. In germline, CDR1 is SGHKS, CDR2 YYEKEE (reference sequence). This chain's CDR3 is CASSLGRDGPPLHF. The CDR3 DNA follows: TGTGCCAGCAGCTTGGGCAGGGACGGCCCACCCCTCCACTTT. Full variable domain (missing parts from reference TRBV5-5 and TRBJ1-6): DAGVTQSPTHLIKTRGQQVTLRCSPISGHKSVSWYQQVLGQGPQFIFQYYEKEERGRGNFPDRFSARQFPNYSSELNVNALLLGDSALYLCASSLGRDGPPLHFGNGTRLTVT.

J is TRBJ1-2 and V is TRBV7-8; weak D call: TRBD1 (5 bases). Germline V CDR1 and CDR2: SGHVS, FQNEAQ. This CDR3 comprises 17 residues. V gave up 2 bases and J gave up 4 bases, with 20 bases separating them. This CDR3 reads CASSLTIGTAAAYGYTF. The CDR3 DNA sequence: TGTGCCAGCAGCTTAACTATTGGGACGGCCGCCGCCTATGGCTACACCTTC.

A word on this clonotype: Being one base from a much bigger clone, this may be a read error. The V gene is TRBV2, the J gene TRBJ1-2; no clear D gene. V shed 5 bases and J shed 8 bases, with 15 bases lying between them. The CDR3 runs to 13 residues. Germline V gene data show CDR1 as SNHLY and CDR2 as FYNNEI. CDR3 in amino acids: CASSLRALPGYTF. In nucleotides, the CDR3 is TGTGCCAGCAGTTTACGGGCCCTACCAGGCTACACCTTC.

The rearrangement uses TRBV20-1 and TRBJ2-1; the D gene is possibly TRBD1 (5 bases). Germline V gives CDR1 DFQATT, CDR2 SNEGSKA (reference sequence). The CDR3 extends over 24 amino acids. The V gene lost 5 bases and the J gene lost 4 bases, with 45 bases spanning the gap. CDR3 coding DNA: TGCAGTGCTCCAGACAGCGCTGGTAATAATTCACCCCGCGATAAACTGCTAACGTACAATGAGCAGTTCTTC. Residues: CSAPDSAGNNSPRDKLLTYNEQFF.

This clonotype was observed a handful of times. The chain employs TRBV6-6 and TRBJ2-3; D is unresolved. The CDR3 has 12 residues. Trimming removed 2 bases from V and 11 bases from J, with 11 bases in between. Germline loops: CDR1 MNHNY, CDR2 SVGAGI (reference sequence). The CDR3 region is CASSYGNNEQYF. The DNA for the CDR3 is TGTGCCAGCAGTTACGGAAACAATGAGCAGTATTTT.

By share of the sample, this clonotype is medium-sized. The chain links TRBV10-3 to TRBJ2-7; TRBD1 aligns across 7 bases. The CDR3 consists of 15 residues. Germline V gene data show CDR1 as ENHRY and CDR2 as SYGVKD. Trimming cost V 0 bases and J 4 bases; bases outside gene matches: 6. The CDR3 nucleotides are TGTGCCATCAGTGAGTCGACAGGGAGAGGATACGAGCAGTACTTC. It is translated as CAISESTGRGYEQYF.

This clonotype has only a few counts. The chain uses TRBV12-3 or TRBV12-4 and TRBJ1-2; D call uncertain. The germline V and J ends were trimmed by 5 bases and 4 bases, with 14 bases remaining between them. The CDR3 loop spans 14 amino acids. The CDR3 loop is CASSARRAIYGYTF. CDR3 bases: TGTGCCAGCAGTGCGAGGCGGGCTATCTATGGCTACACCTTC.

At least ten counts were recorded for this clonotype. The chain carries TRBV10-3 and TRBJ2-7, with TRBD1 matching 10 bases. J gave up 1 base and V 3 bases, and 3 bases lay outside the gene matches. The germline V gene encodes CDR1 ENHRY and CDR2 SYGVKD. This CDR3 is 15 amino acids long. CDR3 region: CAISELDRGSYEQYF. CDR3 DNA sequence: TGTGCCATCAGTGAACTGGACAGGGGGTCCTACGAGCAGTACTTC.

Here the CDR3 DNA reads TGTGCCAGTACCTCCCTGTCCGGGAGCAATCAGCCCCAGCATTTT. Its protein is CASTSLSGSNQPQHF. The chain combines TRBV19 with TRBJ1-5; no clear D gene. The germline V gene has CDR1 LNHDA and CDR2 SQIVND (reference sequence). The CDR3 consists of 15 residues. V lost 7 bases, J lost 1 base, and 14 bases lay in between.

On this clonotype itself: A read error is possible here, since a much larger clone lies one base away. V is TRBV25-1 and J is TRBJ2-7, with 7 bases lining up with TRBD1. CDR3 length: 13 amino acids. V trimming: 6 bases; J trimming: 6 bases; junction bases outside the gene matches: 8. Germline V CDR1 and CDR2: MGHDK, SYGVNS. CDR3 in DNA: TGTGCCAGCAGGCGACAGGGAACCTGCGAGCAGTACTTC. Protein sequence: CASRRQGTCEQYF.

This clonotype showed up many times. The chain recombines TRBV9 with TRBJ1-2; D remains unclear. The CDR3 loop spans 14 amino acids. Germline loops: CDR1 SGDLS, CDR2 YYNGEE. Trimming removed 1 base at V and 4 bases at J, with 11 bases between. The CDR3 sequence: CASSVNELFYGYTF. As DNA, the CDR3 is TGTGCCAGCAGCGTAAACGAGTTATTCTATGGCTACACCTTC.

For the CDR3, the DNA is TGTGCCAGTACGGCGGGGGTAGGTCAGCCCCAGCATTTT. Translated, it gives CASTAGVGQPQHF. The genes are TRBV19 and TRBJ1-5; a possible D gene is TRBD1 (5 bases). Per germline, CDR1 LNHDA and CDR2 SQIVND (reference sequence). V gave up 7 bases and J gave up 6 bases, with 13 bases separating them. The CDR3 loop spans 13 amino acids.

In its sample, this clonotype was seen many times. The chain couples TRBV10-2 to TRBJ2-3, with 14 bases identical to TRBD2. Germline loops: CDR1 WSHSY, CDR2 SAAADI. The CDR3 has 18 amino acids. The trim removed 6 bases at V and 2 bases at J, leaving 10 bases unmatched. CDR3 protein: CASRRLAGGPSYTDTQYF. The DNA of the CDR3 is TGCGCCAGCAGAAGACTAGCGGGGGGGCCTTCGTACACAGATACGCAGTATTTT.

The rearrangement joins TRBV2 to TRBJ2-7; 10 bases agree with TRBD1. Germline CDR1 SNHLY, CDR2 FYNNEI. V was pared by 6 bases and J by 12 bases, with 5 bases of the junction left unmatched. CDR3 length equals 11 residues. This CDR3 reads CASRTGGRGYF. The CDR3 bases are TGTGCCAGCAGGACAGGGGGCAGGGGGTACTTC. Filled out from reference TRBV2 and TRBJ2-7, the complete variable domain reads EPEVTQTPSHQVTQMGQEVILRCVPISNHLYFYWYRQILGQKVEFLVSFYNNEISEKSEIFDDQFSVERPDGSNFTLKIRSTKLEDSAMYFCASRTGGRGYFGPGTRLTVT.

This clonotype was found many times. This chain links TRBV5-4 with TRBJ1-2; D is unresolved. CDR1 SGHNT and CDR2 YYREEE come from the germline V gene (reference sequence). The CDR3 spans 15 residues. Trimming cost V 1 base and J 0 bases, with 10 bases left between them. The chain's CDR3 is CASSLSPATNYGYTF. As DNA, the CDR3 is TGTGCCAGCAGCTTGTCTCCGGCGACTAACTATGGCTACACCTTC.

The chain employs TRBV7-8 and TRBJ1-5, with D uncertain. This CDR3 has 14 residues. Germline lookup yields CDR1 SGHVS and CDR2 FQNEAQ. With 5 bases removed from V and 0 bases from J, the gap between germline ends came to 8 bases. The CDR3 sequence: CASSPGFSNQPQHF. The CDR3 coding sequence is TGTGCCAGCAGCCCCGGGTTTAGCAATCAGCCCCAGCATTTT.

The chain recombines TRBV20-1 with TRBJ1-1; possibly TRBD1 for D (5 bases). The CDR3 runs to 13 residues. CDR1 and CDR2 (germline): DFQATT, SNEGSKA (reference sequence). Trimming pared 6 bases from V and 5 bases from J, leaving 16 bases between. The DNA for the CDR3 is TGCAGTGCCGCCGTTGGGGCGGTGACTGAAGCTTTCTTT. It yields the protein CSAAVGAVTEAFF.

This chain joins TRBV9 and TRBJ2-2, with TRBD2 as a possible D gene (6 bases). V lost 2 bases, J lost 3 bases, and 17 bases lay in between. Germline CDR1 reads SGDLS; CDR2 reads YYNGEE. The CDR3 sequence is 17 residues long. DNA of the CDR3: TGTGCCAGCAGCGTGGGAATGGGGCTAGCGTACACCGGGGAGCTGTTTTTT. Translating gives CASSVGMGLAYTGELFF.

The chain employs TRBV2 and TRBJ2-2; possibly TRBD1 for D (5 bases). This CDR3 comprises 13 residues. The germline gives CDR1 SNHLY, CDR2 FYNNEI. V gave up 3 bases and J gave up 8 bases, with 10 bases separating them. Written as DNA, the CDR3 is TGTGCCAGCAGTGACCCTCAGGGTGGGGAGCTGTTTTTT. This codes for CASSDPQGGELFF.

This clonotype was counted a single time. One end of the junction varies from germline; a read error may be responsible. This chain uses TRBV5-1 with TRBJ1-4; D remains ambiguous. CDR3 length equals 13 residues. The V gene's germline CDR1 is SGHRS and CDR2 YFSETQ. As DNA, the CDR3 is TGTGCCAGCAGCTTTCAGACGAATGAAAAACTGTTTTTT. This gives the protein CASSFQTNEKLFF.

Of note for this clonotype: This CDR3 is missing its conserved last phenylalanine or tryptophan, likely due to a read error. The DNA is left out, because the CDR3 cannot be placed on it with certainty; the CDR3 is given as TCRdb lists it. CDR3 protein: CASSFYICSARGQGAREQYS. The V gene is TRBV7-2, the J gene TRBJ2-7; TRBD1 is taken as the D call from the table, unchecked against the DNA. Germline V gene sequence: CDR1 SGHTA, CDR2 FQGNSA. The CDR3 is 20 amino acids in total, end residues counted.

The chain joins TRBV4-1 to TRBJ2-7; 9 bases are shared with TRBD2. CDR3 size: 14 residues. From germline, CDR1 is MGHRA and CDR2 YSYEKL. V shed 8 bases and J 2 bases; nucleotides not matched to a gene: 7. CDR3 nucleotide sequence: TGCGCCAGCGGCGCGACTAGCGGAACCTACGAGCAGTACTTC. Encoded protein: CASGATSGTYEQYF.

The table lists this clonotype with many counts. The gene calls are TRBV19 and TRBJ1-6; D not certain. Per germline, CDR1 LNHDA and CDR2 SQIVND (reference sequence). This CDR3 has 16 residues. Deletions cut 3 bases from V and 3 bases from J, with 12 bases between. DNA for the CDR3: TGTGCCAGTAGTATTAGTCGTCAGCACTATAATTCACCCCTCCACTTT. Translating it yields CASSISRQHYNSPLHF.